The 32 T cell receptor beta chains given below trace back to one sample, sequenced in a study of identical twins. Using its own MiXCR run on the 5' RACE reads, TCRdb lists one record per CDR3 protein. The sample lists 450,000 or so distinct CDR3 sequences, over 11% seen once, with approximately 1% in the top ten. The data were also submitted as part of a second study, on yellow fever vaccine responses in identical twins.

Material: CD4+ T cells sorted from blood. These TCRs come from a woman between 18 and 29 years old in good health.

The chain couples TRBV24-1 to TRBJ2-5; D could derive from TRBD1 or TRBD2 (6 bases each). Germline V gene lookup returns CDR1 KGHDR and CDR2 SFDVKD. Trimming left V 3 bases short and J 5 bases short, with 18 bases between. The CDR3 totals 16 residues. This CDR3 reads CATSDPTSGGPETQYF. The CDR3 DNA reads TGTGCCACCAGTGATCCCACCTCTGGGGGGCCGGAGACCCAGTACTTC.

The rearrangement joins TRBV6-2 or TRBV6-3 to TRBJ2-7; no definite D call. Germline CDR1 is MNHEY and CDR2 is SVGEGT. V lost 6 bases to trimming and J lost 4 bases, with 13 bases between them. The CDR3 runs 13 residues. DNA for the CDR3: TGTGCCAGCAGGGAAGGACCGAGGTACGAGCAGTACTTC. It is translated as CASREGPRYEQYF.

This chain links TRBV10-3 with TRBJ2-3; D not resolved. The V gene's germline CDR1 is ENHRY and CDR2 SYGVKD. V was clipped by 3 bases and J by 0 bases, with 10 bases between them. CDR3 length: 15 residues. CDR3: CAISDSGDSTDTQYF. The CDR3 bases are TGTGCCATCAGTGATTCAGGAGATAGCACAGATACGCAGTATTTT.

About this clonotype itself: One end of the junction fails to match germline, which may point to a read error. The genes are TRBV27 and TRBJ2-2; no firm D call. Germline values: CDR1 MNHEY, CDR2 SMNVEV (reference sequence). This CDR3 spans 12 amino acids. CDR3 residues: CAGSLVTGELFF. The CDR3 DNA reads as TGTGCCGGCAGCCTTGTCACCGGGGAGCTGTTTTTT.

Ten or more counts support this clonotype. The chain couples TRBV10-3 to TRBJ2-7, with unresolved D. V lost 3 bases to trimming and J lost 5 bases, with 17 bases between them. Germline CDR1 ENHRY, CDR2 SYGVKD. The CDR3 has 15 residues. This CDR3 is CAISDKVASNHEQYF. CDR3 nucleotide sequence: TGTGCCATCAGTGATAAGGTAGCTTCAAACCACGAGCAGTACTTC.

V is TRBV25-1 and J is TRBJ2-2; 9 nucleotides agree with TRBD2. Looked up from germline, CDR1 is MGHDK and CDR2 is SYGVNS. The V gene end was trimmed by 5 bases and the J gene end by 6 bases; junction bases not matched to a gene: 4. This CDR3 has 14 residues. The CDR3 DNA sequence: TGTGCCAGCAGTAGGCGGGAGGGGCCCGGGGAGCTGTTTTTT. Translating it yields CASSRREGPGELFF.

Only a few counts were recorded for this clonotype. This CDR3 reads CAIATLFAGYTDTQYF. The CDR3 coding sequence is TGTGCCATCGCGACCCTTTTCGCGGGATACACAGATACGCAGTATTTT. This chain joins TRBV6-2 or TRBV6-3 and TRBJ2-3, with a possible D match to TRBD2 (6 bases). Looked up from germline, CDR1 is MNHEY and CDR2 is SVGEGT. This CDR3 spans 16 amino acids. Trimming left V 10 bases short and J 2 bases short, with 22 bases between.

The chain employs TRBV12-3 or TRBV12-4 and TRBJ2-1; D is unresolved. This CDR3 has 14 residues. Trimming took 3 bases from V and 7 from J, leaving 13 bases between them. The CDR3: CASSFQRRENEQFF. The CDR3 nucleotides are TGTGCCAGCAGTTTCCAACGGCGCGAAAATGAGCAGTTCTTC.

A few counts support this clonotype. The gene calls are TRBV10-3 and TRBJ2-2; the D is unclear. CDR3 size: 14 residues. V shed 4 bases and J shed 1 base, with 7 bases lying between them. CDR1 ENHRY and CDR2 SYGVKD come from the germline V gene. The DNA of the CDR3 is TGTGCCATCAGTGGAGGTCTGAACACCGGGGAGCTGTTTTTT. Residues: CAISGGLNTGELFF.

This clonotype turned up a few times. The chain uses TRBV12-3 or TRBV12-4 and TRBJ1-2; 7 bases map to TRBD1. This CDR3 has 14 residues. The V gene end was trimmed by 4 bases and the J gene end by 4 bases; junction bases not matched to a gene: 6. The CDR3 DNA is TGTGCCAGCAGTTACAGGGGCCGTGGCTATGGCTACACCTTC. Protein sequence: CASSYRGRGYGYTF.

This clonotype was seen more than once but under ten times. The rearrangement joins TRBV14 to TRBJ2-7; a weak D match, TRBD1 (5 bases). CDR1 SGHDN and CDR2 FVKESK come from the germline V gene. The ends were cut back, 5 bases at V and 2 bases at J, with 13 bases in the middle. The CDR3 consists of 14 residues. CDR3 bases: TGTGCCAGCAGCTTCTCGACAGTCGCCTACGAGCAGTACTTC. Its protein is CASSFSTVAYEQYF.

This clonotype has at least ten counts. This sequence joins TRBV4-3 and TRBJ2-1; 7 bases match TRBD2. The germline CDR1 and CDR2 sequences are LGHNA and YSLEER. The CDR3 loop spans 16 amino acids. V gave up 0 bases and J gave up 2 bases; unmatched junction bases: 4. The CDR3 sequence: CASSQEGSGAYNEQFF. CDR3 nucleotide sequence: TGCGCCAGCAGCCAAGAAGGAAGCGGGGCCTACAATGAGCAGTTCTTC.

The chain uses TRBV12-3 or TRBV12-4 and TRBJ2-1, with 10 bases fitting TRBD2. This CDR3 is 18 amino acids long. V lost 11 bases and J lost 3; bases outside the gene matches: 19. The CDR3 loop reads CALSLISGGLSFYNEQFF. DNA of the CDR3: TGTGCCCTCAGTTTAATTAGCGGGGGGCTATCTTTCTACAATGAGCAGTTCTTC.

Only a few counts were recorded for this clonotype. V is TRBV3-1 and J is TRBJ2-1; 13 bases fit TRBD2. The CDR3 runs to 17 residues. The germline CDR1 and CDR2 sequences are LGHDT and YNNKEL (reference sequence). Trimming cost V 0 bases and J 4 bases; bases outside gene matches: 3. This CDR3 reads CASSQDVGLAGYNEQFF. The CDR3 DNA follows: TGTGCCAGCAGCCAAGATGTGGGACTAGCGGGATACAATGAGCAGTTCTTC.

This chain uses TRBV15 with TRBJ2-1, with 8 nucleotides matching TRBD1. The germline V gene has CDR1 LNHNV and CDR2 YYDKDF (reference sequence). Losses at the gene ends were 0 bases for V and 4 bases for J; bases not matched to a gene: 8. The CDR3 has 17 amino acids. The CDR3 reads CATSREGGQGAYNEQFF. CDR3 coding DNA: TGTGCCACCAGCAGAGAGGGTGGGCAGGGGGCATACAATGAGCAGTTCTTC.

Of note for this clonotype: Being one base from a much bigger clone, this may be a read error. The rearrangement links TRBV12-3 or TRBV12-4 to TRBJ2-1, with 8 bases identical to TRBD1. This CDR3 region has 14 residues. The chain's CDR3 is CASSPGQGFLEQLF. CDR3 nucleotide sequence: TGTGCCAGCAGTCCCGGACAGGGTTTTCTTGAGCAGCTCTTC.

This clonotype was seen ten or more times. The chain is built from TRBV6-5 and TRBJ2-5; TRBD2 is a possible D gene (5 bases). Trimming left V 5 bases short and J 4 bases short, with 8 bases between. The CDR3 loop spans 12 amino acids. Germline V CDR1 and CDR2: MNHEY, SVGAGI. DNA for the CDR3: TGTGCCAGCAGTCGGGCGGGAGAGACCCAGTACTTC. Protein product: CASSRAGETQYF.

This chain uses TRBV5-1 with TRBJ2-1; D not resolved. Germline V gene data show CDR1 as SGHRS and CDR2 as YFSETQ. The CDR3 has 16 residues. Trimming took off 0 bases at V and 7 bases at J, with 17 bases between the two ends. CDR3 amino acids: CASSLGATSRVNEQFF. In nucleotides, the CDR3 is TGCGCCAGCAGCTTGGGAGCGACGTCTAGAGTGAATGAGCAGTTCTTC.

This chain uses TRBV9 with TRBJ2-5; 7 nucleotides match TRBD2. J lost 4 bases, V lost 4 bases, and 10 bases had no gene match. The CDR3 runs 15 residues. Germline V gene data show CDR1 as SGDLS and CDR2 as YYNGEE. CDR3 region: CASSPTARGVETQYF. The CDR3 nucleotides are TGTGCCAGCAGCCCTACCGCCCGGGGGGTAGAGACCCAGTACTTC.

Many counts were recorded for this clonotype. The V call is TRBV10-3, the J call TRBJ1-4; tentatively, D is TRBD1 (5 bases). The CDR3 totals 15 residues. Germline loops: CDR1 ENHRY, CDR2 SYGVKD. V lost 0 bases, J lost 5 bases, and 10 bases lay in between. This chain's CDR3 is CAISESGGPNEKLFF. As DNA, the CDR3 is TGTGCCATCAGTGAGTCCGGGGGACCAAATGAAAAACTGTTTTTT.

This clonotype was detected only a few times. CDR3 sequence reads: CASSVGVTPIGEQYF. The CDR3 DNA follows: TGTGCCAGCAGCGTAGGGGTGACTCCGATCGGCGAGCAGTACTTC. This rearrangement joins TRBV9 to TRBJ2-7; D is undetermined. CDR3 size: 15 residues. V was trimmed by 0 bases and J by 6 bases, leaving 16 bases between them. In germline, CDR1 is SGDLS, CDR2 YYNGEE.

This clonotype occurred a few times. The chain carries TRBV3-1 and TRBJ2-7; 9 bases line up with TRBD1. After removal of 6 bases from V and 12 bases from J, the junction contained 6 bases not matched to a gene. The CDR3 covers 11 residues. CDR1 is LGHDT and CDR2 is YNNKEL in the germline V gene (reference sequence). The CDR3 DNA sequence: TGTGCCAGCAGTCAACAGGGGGCATTGTACTTC. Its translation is CASSQQGALYF.

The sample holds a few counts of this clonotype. CDR3 sequence: CATNRDTGELFF. The CDR3 bases are TGTGCCACCAACAGGGACACCGGGGAGCTGTTTTTT. The chain links TRBV10-3 to TRBJ2-2, with D maybe TRBD1 (6 bases). The germline V gene has CDR1 ENHRY and CDR2 SYGVKD. The CDR3 length is 12 residues. V was trimmed by 10 bases and J by 3 bases, leaving 9 bases between them.

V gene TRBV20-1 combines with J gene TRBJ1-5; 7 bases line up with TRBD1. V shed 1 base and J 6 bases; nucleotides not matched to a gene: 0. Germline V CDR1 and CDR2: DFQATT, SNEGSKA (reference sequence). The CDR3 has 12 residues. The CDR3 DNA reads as TGCAGTGCTAGAGCAGGGGGTCAGCCCCAGCATTTT. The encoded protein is CSARAGGQPQHF.

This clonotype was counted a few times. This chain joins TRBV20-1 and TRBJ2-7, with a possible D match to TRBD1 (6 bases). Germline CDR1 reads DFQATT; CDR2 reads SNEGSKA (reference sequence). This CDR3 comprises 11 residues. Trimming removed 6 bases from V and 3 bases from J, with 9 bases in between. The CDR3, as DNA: TGCAGTGCGCCAGGGGTCTACGAGCAGTACTTC. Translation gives CSAPGVYEQYF.

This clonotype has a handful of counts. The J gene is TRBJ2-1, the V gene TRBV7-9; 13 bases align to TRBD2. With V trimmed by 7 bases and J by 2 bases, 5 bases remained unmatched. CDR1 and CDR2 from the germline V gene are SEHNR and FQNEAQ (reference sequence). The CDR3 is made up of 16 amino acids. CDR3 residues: CASTSGLAGPYNEQFF. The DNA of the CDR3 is TGTGCCAGCACCTCGGGACTAGCGGGACCCTACAATGAGCAGTTCTTC. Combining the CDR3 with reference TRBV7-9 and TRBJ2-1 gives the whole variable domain DTGVSQNPRHKITKRGQNVTFRCDPISEHNRLYWYRQTLGQGPEFLTYFQNEAQLEKSRLLSDRFSAERPKGSFSTLEIQRTEQGDSAMYLCASTSGLAGPYNEQFFGPGTRLTVL.

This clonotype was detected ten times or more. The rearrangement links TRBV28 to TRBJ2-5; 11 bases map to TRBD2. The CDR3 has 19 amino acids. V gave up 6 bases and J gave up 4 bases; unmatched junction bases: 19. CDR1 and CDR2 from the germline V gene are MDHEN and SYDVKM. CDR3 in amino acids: CASSFLPKLRLAGSETQYF. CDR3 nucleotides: TGTGCCAGCAGCTTTCTGCCGAAGCTAAGACTAGCGGGGTCAGAGACCCAGTACTTC. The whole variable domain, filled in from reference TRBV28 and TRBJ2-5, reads DVKVTQSSRYLVKRTGEKVFLECVQDMDHENMFWYRQDPGLGLRLIYFSYDVKMKEKGDIPEGYSVSREKKERFSLILESASTNQTSMYLCASSFLPKLRLAGSETQYFGPGTRLLVL.

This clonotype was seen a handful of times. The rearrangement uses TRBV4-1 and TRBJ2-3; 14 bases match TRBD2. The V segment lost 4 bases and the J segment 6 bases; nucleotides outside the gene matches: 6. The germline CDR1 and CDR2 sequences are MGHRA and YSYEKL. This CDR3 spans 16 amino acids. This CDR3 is CASSRETSGGADTQYF. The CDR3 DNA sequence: TGCGCCAGCAGCCGCGAGACTAGCGGGGGGGCGGATACGCAGTATTTT.

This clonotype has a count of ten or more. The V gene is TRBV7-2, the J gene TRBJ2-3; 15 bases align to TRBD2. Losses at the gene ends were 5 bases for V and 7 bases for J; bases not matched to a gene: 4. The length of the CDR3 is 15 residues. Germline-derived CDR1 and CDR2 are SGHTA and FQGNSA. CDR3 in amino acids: CASSGLAGGPNTQYF. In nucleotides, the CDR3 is TGTGCCAGCAGCGGACTAGCGGGGGGGCCGAATACGCAGTATTTT.

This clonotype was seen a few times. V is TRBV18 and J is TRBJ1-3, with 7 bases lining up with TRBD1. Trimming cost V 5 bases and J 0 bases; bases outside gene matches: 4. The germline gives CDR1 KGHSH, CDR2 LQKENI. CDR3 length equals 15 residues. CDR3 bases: TGTGCCAGCTCAGATGGACAGGCCTCTGGAAACACCATATATTTT. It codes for CASSDGQASGNTIYF.

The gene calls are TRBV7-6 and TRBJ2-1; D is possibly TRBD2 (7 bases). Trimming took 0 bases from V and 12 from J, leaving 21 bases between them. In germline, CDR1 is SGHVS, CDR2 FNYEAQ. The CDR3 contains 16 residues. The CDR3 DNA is TGTGCCAGCAGCTTAGCAAGAGGGGGGGGTAGCCTTGGGCAGTTCTTC. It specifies CASSLARGGGSLGQFF.

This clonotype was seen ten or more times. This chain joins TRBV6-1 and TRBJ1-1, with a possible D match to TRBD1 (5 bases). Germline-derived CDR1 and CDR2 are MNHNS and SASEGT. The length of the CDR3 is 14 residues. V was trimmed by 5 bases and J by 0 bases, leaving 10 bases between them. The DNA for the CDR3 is TGTGCCAGCAGTCGACAGCTAATGAACACTGAAGCTTTCTTT. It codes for CASSRQLMNTEAFF.